This TCR beta chain was captured in a study of blood T cell repertoires in COVID-19. Study information: Both acute and convalescent COVID-19 samples were obtained from the United States, Italy and Spain. T cells, B-cell-depleted T cells, or PBMCs provided the cDNA or gDNA that served as material.

Authors' methods: Nucleated cell number was recorded as an estimate derived from reference gene primer amplification. Some clones are missing from TCRdb's copy, which holds only in-frame ones; the method was immunoSEQ multiplex PCR. V, J and clone size are those of that table, while D and trimming were read from the DNA. The sample contains about 150,000 clones, 70% to 85% of which appear only once. Deletions cut 5 bases from V and 0 bases from J, with 16 bases between. This CDR3 contains 16 residues. Germline V gene data show CDR1 as LNHNV and CDR2 as YYDKDF (reference sequence). The receptor was derived from a man aged 55-75 years who had recovered from COVID-19. The chain links TRBV15 to TRBJ1-2; D is uncertain. Sequenced sample: peripheral blood. As DNA, the CDR3 is TGTGCCACCAGCTCACTAAAAACTACCCCTAACTATGGCTACACCTTC. Amino acid sequence: CATSSLKTTPNYGYTF.